These 5 T cell receptor beta chains share one sample of origin, sequenced in a study of cytomegalovirus exposure and HLA in healthy donors. The PCR made use of 60 Vbeta and 13 Jbeta primers. Sequencing was performed with immunoSEQ multiplex PCR; in TCRdb, only in-frame clones are kept and a portion is missing. This table has 180,000 or so clones, more than 80% appearing once. The sample comprised PBMCs. These receptors were obtained from a woman younger than 35 in good health and CMV-seropositive.

The chain joins TRBV6-6 to TRBJ2-5; no reliable D call. The end of the DNA aligns better with TRBJ2-7, so the J call may be wrong. Germline-derived CDR1 and CDR2 are MNHNY and SVGAGI (reference sequence). This CDR3 region has 13 residues. The CDR3 sequence is CASTSVIPYEQYF. As DNA, the CDR3 is TGTGCCAGCACTTCGGTAATCCCCTACGAGCAGTACTTC.

This rearrangement joins TRBV27 to TRBJ2-2, with a tentative D call TRBD1 (5 bases). The CDR3 loop spans 17 amino acids. V dropped 5 bases and J dropped 2 bases, with 18 bases sitting between them. The germline V gene encodes CDR1 MNHEY and CDR2 SMNVEV (reference sequence). The CDR3 nucleotides are TGTGCCAGCAGTCGGTCCCAGGGTATTGGAAACACCGGGGAGCTGTTTTTT. Its translation is CASSRSQGIGNTGELFF.

This chain links TRBV27 with TRBJ2-1; 11 bases line up with TRBD2. Germline V gives CDR1 MNHEY, CDR2 SMNVEV (reference sequence). The CDR3 runs 17 residues. Germline trimming cut 3 bases from V and 1 base from J; bases unmatched to any gene: 5. The CDR3 nucleotides are TGTGCCAGCAGTTTTCCCGCTAGCGGGGGGTCCTACAATGAGCAGTTCTTC. This gives the protein CASSFPASGGSYNEQFF.

V usage is TRBV4-3 and J usage is TRBJ1-2; D unclear. This CDR3 is 15 amino acids long. Germline V gene data show CDR1 as LGHNA and CDR2 as YSLEER. V was shortened by 4 bases and J by 7 bases, with 19 bases between the two germline ends. The CDR3 sequence is CASSRTSLGPLGYTF. DNA for the CDR3: TGCGCCAGCAGCCGCACATCTCTAGGCCCCCTTGGCTACACCTTC.

This chain links TRBV29-1 with TRBJ1-1; D gene unclear. CDR3 length equals 12 residues. The V gene lost 7 bases and the J gene lost 2 bases, with 11 bases spanning the gap. Germline V gene sequence: CDR1 SQVTM, CDR2 ANQGSEA. The CDR3 DNA follows: TGCAGCGGCCAGGATCTAAACACTGAAGCTTTCTTT. This codes for CSGQDLNTEAFF. The variable domain in full, with the rest retrieved from reference TRBV29-1 and TRBJ1-1, is SAVISQKPSRDICQRGTSLTIQCQVDSQVTMMFWYRQQPGQSLTLIATANQGSEATYESGFVIDKFPISRPNLTFSTLTVSNMSPEDSSIYLCSGQDLNTEAFFGQGTRLTVV.